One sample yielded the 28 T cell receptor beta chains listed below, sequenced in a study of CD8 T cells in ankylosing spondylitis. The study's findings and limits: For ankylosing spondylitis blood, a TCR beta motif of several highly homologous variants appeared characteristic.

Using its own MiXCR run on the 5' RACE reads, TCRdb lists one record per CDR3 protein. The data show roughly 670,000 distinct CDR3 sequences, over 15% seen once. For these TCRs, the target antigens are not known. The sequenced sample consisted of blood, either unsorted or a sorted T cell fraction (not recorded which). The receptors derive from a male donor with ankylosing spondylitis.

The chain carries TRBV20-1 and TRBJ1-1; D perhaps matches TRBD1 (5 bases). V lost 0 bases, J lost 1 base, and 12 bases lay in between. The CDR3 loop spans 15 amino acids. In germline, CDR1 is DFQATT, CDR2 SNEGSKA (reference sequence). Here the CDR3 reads CSARDAAGPNTEAFF. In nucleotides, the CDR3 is TGCAGTGCTAGAGATGCTGCAGGGCCGAACACTGAAGCTTTCTTT.

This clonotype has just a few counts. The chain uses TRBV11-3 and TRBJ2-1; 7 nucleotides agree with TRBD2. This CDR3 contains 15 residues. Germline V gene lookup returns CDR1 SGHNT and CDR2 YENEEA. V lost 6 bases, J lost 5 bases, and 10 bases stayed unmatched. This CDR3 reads CASSSRDYTDNEQFF. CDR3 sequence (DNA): TGTGCCAGCAGTTCCCGGGACTACACAGACAATGAGCAGTTCTTC.

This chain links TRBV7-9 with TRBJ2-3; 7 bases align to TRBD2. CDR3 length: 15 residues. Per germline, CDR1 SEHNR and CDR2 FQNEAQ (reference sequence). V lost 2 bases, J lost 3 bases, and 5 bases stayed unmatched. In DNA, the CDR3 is TGTGCCAGCAGCTTATTGTCTAGCGGTACAGATACGCAGTATTTT. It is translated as CASSLLSSGTDTQYF.

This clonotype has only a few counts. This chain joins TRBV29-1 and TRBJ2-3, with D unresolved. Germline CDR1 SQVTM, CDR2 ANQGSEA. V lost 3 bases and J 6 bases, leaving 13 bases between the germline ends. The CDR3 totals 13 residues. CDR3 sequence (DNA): TGCAGCGTTGATAGTTCCGTGCTCGATACGCAGTATTTT. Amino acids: CSVDSSVLDTQYF.

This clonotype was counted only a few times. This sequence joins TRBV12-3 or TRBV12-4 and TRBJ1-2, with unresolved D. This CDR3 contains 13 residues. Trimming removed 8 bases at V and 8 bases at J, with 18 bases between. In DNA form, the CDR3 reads TGTGCCAGCTGGAGTTCTGTCATAGGGGGCTACACCTTC. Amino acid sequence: CASWSSVIGGYTF.

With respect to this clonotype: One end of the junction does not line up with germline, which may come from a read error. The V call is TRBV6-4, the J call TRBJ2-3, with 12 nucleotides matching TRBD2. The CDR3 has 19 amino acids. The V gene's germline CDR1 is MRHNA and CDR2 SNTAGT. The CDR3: CARSLRLGLAGPSTDTQYF. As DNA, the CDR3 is TGTGCCCGCAGTTTGCGTTTGGGACTAGCGGGCCCAAGCACAGATACGCAGTATTTT.

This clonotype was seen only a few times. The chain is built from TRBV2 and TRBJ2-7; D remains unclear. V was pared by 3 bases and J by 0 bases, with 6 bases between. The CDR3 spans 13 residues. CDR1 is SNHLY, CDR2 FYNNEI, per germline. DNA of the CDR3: TGTGCCAGCAGTGAGTCGCCCTCCTACGAGCAGTACTTC. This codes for CASSESPSYEQYF. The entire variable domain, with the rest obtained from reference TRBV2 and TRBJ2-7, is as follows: EPEVTQTPSHQVTQMGQEVILRCVPISNHLYFYWYRQILGQKVEFLVSFYNNEISEKSEIFDDQFSVERPDGSNFTLKIRSTKLEDSAMYFCASSESPSYEQYFGPGTRLTVT.

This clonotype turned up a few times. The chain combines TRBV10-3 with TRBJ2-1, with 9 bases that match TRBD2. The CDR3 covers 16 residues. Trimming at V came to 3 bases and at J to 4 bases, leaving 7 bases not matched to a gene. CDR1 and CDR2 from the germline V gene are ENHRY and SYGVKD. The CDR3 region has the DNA TGTGCCATCAGTGAAGGGACTAGCCTCCCGTACAATGAGCAGTTCTTC. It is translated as CAISEGTSLPYNEQFF.

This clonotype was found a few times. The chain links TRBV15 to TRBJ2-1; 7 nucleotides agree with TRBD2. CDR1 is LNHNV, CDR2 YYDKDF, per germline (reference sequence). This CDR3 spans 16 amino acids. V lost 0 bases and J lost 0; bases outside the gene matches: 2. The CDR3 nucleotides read TGTGCCACCAGCAGAGATCGGGACTACTCCTACAATGAGCAGTTCTTC. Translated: CATSRDRDYSYNEQFF.

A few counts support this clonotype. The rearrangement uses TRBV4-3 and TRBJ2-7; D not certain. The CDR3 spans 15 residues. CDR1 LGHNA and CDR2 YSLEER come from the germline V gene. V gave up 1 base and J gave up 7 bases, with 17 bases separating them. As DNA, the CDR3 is TGCGCCAGCAGCCAAGGACCGCCACCCCTGTGGGAGCAGTACTTC. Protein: CASSQGPPPLWEQYF.

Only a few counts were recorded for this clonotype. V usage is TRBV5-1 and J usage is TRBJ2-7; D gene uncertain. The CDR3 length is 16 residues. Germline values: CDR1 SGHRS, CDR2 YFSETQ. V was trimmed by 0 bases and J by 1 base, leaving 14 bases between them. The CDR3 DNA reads TGCGCCAGCAGCTTGGCCGGTCTCGATCTTTCCTACGAGCAGTACTTC. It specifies CASSLAGLDLSYEQYF.

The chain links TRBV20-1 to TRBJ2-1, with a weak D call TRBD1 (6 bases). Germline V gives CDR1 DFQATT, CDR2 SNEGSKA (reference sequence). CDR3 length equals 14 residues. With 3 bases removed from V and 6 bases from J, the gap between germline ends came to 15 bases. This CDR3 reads CSASGPGTRNEQFF. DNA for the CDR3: TGCAGTGCTAGCGGGCCAGGGACACGCAATGAGCAGTTCTTC.

As DNA, the CDR3 is TGTGCCAGCAGCGTAGGACAGTCGAGCTCCTACGAGCAGTACTTC. Translating gives CASSVGQSSSYEQYF. V and J are TRBV9 and TRBJ2-7, with D possibly being TRBD1 (5 bases). CDR1 is SGDLS and CDR2 is YYNGEE in the germline V gene. Trimming took off 0 bases at V and 0 bases at J, with 10 bases between the two ends. CDR3 length: 15 residues.

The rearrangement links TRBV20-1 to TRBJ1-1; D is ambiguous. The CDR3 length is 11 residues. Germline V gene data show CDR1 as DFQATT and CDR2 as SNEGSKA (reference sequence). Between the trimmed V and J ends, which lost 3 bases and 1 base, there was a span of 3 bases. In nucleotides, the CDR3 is TGCAGTGCTAGTAAGAACACTGAAGCTTTCTTT. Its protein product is CSASKNTEAFF.

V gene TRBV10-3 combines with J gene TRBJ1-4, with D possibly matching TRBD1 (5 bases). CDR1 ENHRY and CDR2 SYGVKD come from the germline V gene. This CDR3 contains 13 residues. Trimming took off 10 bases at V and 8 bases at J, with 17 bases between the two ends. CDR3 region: CATNPTGDEKLFF. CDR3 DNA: TGTGCCACCAATCCGACGGGGGACGAAAAACTGTTTTTT.

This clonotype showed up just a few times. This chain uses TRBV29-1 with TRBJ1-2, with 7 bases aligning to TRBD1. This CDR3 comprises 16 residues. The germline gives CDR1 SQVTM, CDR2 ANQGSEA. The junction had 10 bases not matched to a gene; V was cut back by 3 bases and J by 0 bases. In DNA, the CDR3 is TGCAGCGTTGATCTGCCCACAGGGGAAACTAACTATGGCTACACCTTC. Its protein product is CSVDLPTGETNYGYTF.

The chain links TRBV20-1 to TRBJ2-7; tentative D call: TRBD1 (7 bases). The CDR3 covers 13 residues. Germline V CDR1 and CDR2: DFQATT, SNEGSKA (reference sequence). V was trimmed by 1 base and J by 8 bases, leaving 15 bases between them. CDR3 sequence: CSARGGDSAKQYF. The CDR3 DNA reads TGCAGTGCTAGAGGGGGGGACAGCGCCAAGCAGTACTTC.

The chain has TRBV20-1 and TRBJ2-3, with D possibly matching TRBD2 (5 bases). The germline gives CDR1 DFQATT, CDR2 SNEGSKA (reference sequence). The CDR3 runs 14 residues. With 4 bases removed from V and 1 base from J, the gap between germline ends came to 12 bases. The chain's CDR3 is CSAKHGVGTDTQYF. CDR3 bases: TGCAGTGCTAAGCACGGGGTTGGCACAGATACGCAGTATTTT.

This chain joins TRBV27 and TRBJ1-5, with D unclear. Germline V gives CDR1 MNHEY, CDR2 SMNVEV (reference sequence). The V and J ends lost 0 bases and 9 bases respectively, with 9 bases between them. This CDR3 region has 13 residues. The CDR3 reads CASSLSDSRPQHF. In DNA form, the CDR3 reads TGTGCCAGCAGTTTATCGGATTCGCGGCCCCAGCATTTT.

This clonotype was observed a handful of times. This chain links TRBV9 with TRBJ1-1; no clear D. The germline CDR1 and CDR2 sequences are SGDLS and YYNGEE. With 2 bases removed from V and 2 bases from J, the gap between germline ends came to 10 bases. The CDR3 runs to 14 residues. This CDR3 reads CASSVSAENTEAFF. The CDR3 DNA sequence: TGTGCCAGCAGCGTGTCAGCAGAAAACACTGAAGCTTTCTTT.

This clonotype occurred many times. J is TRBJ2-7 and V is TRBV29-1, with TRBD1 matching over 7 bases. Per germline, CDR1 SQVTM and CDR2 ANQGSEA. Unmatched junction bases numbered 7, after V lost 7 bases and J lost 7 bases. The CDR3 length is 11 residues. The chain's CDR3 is CSATGVGEQYF. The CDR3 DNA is TGCAGCGCAACAGGGGTTGGAGAGCAGTACTTC.

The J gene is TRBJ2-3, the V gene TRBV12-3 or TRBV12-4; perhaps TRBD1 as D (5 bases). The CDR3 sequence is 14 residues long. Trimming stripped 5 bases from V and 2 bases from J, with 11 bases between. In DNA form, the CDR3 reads TGTGCCAGCAGTACAGACAGCATCACAGATACGCAGTATTTT. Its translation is CASSTDSITDTQYF.

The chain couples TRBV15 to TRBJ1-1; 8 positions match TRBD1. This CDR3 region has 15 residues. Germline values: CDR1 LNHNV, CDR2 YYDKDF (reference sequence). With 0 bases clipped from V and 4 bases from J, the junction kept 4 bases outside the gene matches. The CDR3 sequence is CATSREQGVGTEAFF. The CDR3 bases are TGTGCCACCAGCAGAGAACAGGGGGTAGGCACTGAAGCTTTCTTT. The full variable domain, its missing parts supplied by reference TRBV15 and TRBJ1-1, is DAMVIQNPRYQVTQFGKPVTLSCSQTLNHNVMYWYQQKSSQAPKLLFHYYDKDFNNEADTPDNFQSRRPNTSFCFLDIRSPGLGDTAMYLCATSREQGVGTEAFFGQGTRLTVV.

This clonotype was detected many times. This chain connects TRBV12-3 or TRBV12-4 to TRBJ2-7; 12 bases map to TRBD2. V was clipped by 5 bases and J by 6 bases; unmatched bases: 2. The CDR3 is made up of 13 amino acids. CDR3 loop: CASSPSGRVEQYF. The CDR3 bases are TGTGCCAGCAGTCCTAGCGGGAGGGTCGAGCAGTACTTC.

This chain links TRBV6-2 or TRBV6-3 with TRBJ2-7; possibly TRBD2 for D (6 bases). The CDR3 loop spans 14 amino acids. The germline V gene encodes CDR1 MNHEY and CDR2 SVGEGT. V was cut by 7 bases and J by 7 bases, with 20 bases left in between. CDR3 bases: TGTGCCAGCACCTTACGGGCCGGGAGATCTGAGCAGTACTTC. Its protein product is CASTLRAGRSEQYF.

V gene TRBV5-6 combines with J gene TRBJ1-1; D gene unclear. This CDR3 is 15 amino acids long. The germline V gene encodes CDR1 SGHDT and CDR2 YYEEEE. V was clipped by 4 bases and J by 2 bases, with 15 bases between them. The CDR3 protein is CASSPVLGLNTEAFF. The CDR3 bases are TGTGCCAGCAGCCCTGTGCTAGGGTTAAACACTGAAGCTTTCTTT.

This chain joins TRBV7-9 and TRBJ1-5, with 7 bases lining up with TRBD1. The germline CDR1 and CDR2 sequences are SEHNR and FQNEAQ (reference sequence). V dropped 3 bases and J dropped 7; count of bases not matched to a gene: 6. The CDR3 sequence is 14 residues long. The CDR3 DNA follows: TGTGCCAGCAGCTTGACAGGGAAGGGACAGCCCCAGCATTTT. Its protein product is CASSLTGKGQPQHF. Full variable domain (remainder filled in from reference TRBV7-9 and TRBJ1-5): DTGVSQNPRHKITKRGQNVTFRCDPISEHNRLYWYRQTLGQGPEFLTYFQNEAQLEKSRLLSDRFSAERPKGSFSTLEIQRTEQGDSAMYLCASSLTGKGQPQHFGDGTRLSIL.

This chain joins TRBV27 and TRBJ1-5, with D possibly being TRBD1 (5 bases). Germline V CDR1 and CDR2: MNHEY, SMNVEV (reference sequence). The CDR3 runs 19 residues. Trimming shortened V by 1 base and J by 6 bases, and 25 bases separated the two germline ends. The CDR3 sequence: CASSLCRLMTAGSCQPQHF. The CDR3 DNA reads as TGTGCCAGCAGTTTATGCAGGTTAATGACAGCGGGCAGTTGTCAGCCCCAGCATTTT.